This T cell receptor (beta chain) stems from a study of molecular identifiers for immune sequencing clone quantification. Study-level findings and limits: Highly expanded clone sizes could be underestimated by identical TCR molecules sharing a barcode. Investigators reportedly could detect spiked Jurkat TCR RNA from one cell among about a million naive cells.

Germline CDR1 MNHEY, CDR2 SMNVEV (reference sequence). The V end was cut by 2 bases, the J end by 2 bases, with 10 bases between. The CDR3 has 14 residues. In its sample, this clonotype was seen many times. Its antigen is not known. Bulk TCR libraries were made with methods that had been previously described and with listed TCR primers. TCRdb processed the PCR reads anew with MiXCR; each CDR3 protein has one entry. The table lists some 70,000 distinct CDR3 sequences, approximately 18% of them singletons. The chain carries TRBV27 and TRBJ2-7; D perhaps matches TRBD1 (5 bases). Specimen: naive CD8+ T cells from blood, with Jurkat cell RNA spiked in. Subset in this sample: FACS-sorted CD8+CD4-CCR7+CD45RA+ naive T cells. The clonotype originates from a human donor in good health. Some libraries in this study had Jurkat cell RNA spiked in. In DNA, the CDR3 is TGTGCCAGCAGTTTAGCCAGGGCGGCCTACGAGCAGTACTTC. Translation: CASSLARAAYEQYF.